One and the same sample provided the 9 T cell receptor beta chains below, sequenced in a study of T cell responses to AZD1222 COVID-19 vaccine. Profiling relied on immunoSEQ multiplex PCR, and the TCRdb table lists in-frame clones only, not all of them. The sample contains about 100,000 clones, approximately 87% of which appear only once. Material: peripheral blood, obtained on day 0 of MenACWY control vaccination. These receptors all come from an adult in good health.

The chain couples TRBV9 to TRBJ1-2; D uncertain. The CDR3 is 13 residues long. V lost 4 bases and J 8 bases, leaving 15 bases between the germline ends. The germline V gene encodes CDR1 SGDLS and CDR2 YYNGEE. This CDR3 is CASSFDGVEGYTF. The CDR3 DNA reads as TGTGCCAGCAGCTTTGACGGCGTGGAGGGCTACACCTTC.

V is TRBV7-2 and J is TRBJ1-3; D not resolved. V shed 5 bases and J shed 0 bases, with 2 bases lying between them. This CDR3 comprises 12 residues. Germline-derived CDR1 and CDR2 are SGHTA and FQGNSA. CDR3 DNA sequence: TGTGCCAGCAGCCCCTCTGGAAACACCATATATTTT. This gives the protein CASSPSGNTIYF. Filled out from reference TRBV7-2 and TRBJ1-3, the complete variable domain reads GAGVSQSPSNKVTEKGKDVELRCDPISGHTALYWYRQSLGQGLEFLIYFQGNSAPDKSGLPSDRFSAERTGGSVSTLTIQRTQQEDSAVYLCASSPSGNTIYFGEGSWLTVV.

This clone was observed a single time. The chain combines TRBV19 with TRBJ2-1, with a weak D call TRBD1 (5 bases). The V gene's germline CDR1 is LNHDA and CDR2 SQIVND (reference sequence). This CDR3 contains 20 residues. Trimming stripped 0 bases from V and 3 bases from J, with 24 bases between. As DNA, the CDR3 is TGTGCCAGTAGTATAGATCGGGTTAGGGGTTGGGGAAGGGGCTACAATGAGCAGTTCTTC. As protein: CASSIDRVRGWGRGYNEQFF.

This chain connects TRBV6-2 or TRBV6-3 to TRBJ2-5, with 8 bases fitting TRBD1. CDR3 size: 18 residues. Trimming at V came to 0 bases and at J to 5 bases, leaving 14 bases not matched to a gene. In germline, CDR1 is MNHEY, CDR2 SVGEGT. DNA for the CDR3: TGTGCCAGCAGTTACTCCGCATCGCCGACAGGGGACGAGGAGACCCAGTACTTC. It yields the protein CASSYSASPTGDEETQYF.

Note on this clone: Since a much larger clone is just one base distant, this may be a read error. The rearrangement links TRBV4-2 to TRBJ2-7; D remains ambiguous. V lost 3 bases to trimming and J lost 2 bases, with 5 bases between them. CDR3 length equals 12 residues. Per the germline V gene, CDR1 is LGHNA and CDR2 is YNFKEQ. This CDR3 is CASSQGPYEQYF. The CDR3 coding sequence is TGTGCCAGCAGCCAGGGCCCCTACGAGCAGTACTTC.

The chain employs TRBV19 and TRBJ2-5; TRBD2 agrees at 7 bases. There are 15 residues in the CDR3. Looked up from germline, CDR1 is LNHDA and CDR2 is SQIVND (reference sequence). Losses at the gene ends were 3 bases for V and 4 bases for J; bases not matched to a gene: 8. The chain's CDR3 is CASSIRAGDGETQYF. CDR3 DNA sequence: TGTGCCAGTAGTATTCGGGCGGGAGATGGAGAGACCCAGTACTTC. Full variable domain (remainder filled in from reference TRBV19 and TRBJ2-5): DGGITQSPKYLFRKEGQNVTLSCEQNLNHDAMYWYRQDPGQGLRLIYYSQIVNDFQKGDIAEGYSVSREKKESFPLTVTSAQKNPTAFYLCASSIRAGDGETQYFGPGTRLLVL.

J is TRBJ1-1 and V is TRBV29-1; D uncertain. The CDR3 consists of 15 residues. Germline loops: CDR1 SQVTM, CDR2 ANQGSEA. Trimming took off 3 bases at V and 3 bases at J, with 17 bases between the two ends. Here the CDR3 reads CSVEVAARADTEAFF. CDR3 DNA sequence: TGCAGCGTTGAGGTAGCCGCGAGGGCGGACACTGAAGCTTTCTTT.

This chain links TRBV19 with TRBJ2-3, with D tentatively TRBD2 (7 bases). This CDR3 contains 17 residues. V was shortened by 6 bases and J by 4 bases, with 23 bases between the two germline ends. Germline loops: CDR1 LNHDA, CDR2 SQIVND (reference sequence). The CDR3: CASRPLGDRGGPDTQYF. Written as DNA, the CDR3 is TGTGCCAGTAGGCCACTGGGGGATAGGGGGGGCCCAGATACGCAGTATTTT. The full variable domain, rest sourced from reference TRBV19 and TRBJ2-3, is DGGITQSPKYLFRKEGQNVTLSCEQNLNHDAMYWYRQDPGQGLRLIYYSQIVNDFQKGDIAEGYSVSREKKESFPLTVTSAQKNPTAFYLCASRPLGDRGGPDTQYFGPGTRLTVL.

The chain uses TRBV28 and TRBJ2-6; D not certain. In germline, CDR1 is MDHEN, CDR2 SYDVKM. The V end was cut by 6 bases, the J end by 0 bases, with 9 bases between. The CDR3 extends over 15 amino acids. The CDR3 nucleotides read TGTGCCAGCAGCTGGACCGGCTCTGGGGCCAACGTCCTGACTTTC. Its translation is CASSWTGSGANVLTF.